This is a list of T cell receptor beta chains from one sample in a study of blood T cells in healthy people across ages. TCRdb ran MiXCR on the 5' RACE reads and lists one entry per CDR3 protein. Found here are around 1,000,000 distinct CDR3 sequences, 20% to 25% of them singletons; the top ten hold approximately 0.79%. In addition, the sample was reused for a study of T cells of mothers and their children.

The sample was blood. Receptors originate from a girl aged 2-10 years in good health. CDR3s include the opening cysteine and the closing phenylalanine or tryptophan. Each record gives: J gene, clone size, V gene, D gene, CDR3 protein, CDR3 DNA. A D gene is named only where the DNA matches it firmly. Size values are once, few and many counts, or a class for expanded clones, and some rows have none.

J gene: TRBJ1-2; clone size: .; V gene: TRBV29-1; D gene: .; CDR3 protein: CSVEKGGGYTF; CDR3 DNA: TGCAGCGTTGAAAAGGGGGGTGGCTACACCTTC
J gene: TRBJ2-7; clone size: .; V gene: TRBV10-1; D gene: TRBD1; CDR3 protein: CASVLTGGLNEQYF; CDR3 DNA: TGCGCCAGCGTTCTAACAGGGGGCTTAAACGAGCAGTACTTC
J gene: TRBJ1-3; clone size: few; V gene: TRBV9; D gene: .; CDR3 protein: CASSVENTIYF; CDR3 DNA: TGTGCCAGCAGCGTAGAAAACACCATATATTTT
J gene: TRBJ2-3; clone size: many; V gene: TRBV4-1; D gene: .; CDR3 protein: CASSQVPGDTQYF; CDR3 DNA: TGCGCCAGCAGCCAAGTTCCGGGGGATACGCAGTATTTT
J gene: TRBJ1-1; clone size: few; V gene: TRBV18; D gene: TRBD1; CDR3 protein: CASSLRGFGNTEAFF; CDR3 DNA: TGTGCCAGCTCACTCAGGGGGTTCGGGAACACTGAAGCTTTCTTT
J gene: TRBJ2-3; clone size: .; V gene: TRBV7-9; D gene: .; CDR3 protein: CASSSYLLEIPDTQYF; CDR3 DNA: TGTGCCAGCAGCTCCTACCTACTAGAAATTCCAGATACGCAGTATTTT
J gene: TRBJ1-6; clone size: few; V gene: TRBV28; D gene: .; CDR3 protein: CASSSYTSYNSPLHF; CDR3 DNA: TGTGCCAGCAGTTCCTATACCTCCTATAATTCACCCCTCCACTTT
J gene: TRBJ2-7; clone size: .; V gene: TRBV20-1; D gene: TRBD2; CDR3 protein: CSARGLAGTNEQYF; CDR3 DNA: TGCAGTGCTAGAGGACTAGCGGGAACAAACGAGCAGTACTTC
J gene: TRBJ2-7; clone size: few; V gene: TRBV7-8; D gene: TRBD1; CDR3 protein: CASSTRDRAHEQYF; CDR3 DNA: TGTGCCAGCAGCACCCGGGACAGGGCCCACGAGCAGTACTTC
J gene: TRBJ2-7; clone size: few; V gene: TRBV21-1; D gene: .; CDR3 protein: CASSKTSGGSYEQYF; CDR3 DNA: TGTGCCAGCAGCAAAACCAGCGGGGGATCCTACGAGCAGTACTTC
J gene: TRBJ1-1; clone size: .; V gene: TRBV12-3/TRBV12-4; D gene: TRBD1; CDR3 protein: CASSTTGGPTFAEAFF; CDR3 DNA: TGTGCCAGCAGTACAACAGGGGGCCCTACTTTCGCTGAAGCTTTCTTT
J gene: TRBJ2-2; clone size: .; V gene: TRBV12-3/TRBV12-4; D gene: .; CDR3 protein: CASIYPTGELFF; CDR3 DNA: TGTGCCAGCATTTATCCTACCGGGGAGCTGTTTTTT
J gene: TRBJ2-5; clone size: .; V gene: TRBV4-1; D gene: TRBD1; CDR3 protein: CASSQDWDSLQETQYF; CDR3 DNA: TGCGCCAGCAGCCAAGATTGGGACAGTCTACAAGAGACCCAGTACTTC
J gene: TRBJ2-1; clone size: .; V gene: TRBV5-1; D gene: .; CDR3 protein: CASSLKGVGSSYNEQFF; CDR3 DNA: TGCGCCAGCAGCTTGAAGGGCGTGGGGAGCTCCTACAATGAGCAGTTCTTC
J gene: TRBJ2-3; clone size: few; V gene: TRBV19; D gene: .; CDR3 protein: CASSIKVPGSDTQYF; CDR3 DNA: TGTGCCAGTAGTATCAAGGTGCCCGGTTCAGATACGCAGTATTTT
J gene: TRBJ1-6; clone size: few; V gene: TRBV10-3; D gene: .; CDR3 protein: CAISESRQGNSPLHF; CDR3 DNA: TGTGCCATCAGTGAGTCGCGGCAGGGGAATTCACCCCTCCACTTT
J gene: TRBJ2-7; clone size: .; V gene: TRBV20-1; D gene: .; CDR3 protein: CSARPGTSNEQYF; CDR3 DNA: TGCAGTGCTAGGCCAGGGACATCGAACGAGCAGTACTTC
J gene: TRBJ2-7; clone size: few; V gene: TRBV14; D gene: .; CDR3 protein: CASSQAAGRKGSKYEQYF; CDR3 DNA: TGTGCCAGCAGCCAAGCGGCAGGGCGGAAGGGCTCGAAATACGAGCAGTACTTC
J gene: TRBJ1-3; clone size: few; V gene: TRBV4-1; D gene: .; CDR3 protein: CASSQSPGAGNTIYF; CDR3 DNA: TGCGCCAGCAGCCAATCCCCGGGGGCGGGAAACACCATATATTTT
J gene: TRBJ2-7; clone size: .; V gene: TRBV29-1; D gene: .; CDR3 protein: CSVEELANGSYEQYF; CDR3 DNA: TGCAGCGTTGAAGAGTTGGCGAACGGGTCCTACGAGCAGTACTTC